Listed below are T cell receptor beta chains from one sample, sequenced in a study of shared clonotypes between healthy human individuals. Produced via immunoSEQ multiplex PCR; TCRdb's table is partial and in-frame only. The data hold approximately 2,000,000 clones, with 85% to 95% observed a single time. Material for sequencing was naive CD4+ T cells from PBMCs. The receptor set was obtained from a man younger than 35 in good health. Some clones in this sample may be carry-over from other donors' samples. Each CDR3 is given with its conserved first and last residue. A D gene is named only where the DNA matches it firmly. Rows give clone size only sometimes, using once, few, many, or a class for an expanded clone.

V: TRBV19
length: 14
size: once
D: TRBD2
J: TRBJ2-7
DNA: TGTGCCAGTAAAGAAGCGGGAGGCCTTCTCGAGCAGTACTTC
CDR3: CASKEAGGLLEQYF

V: TRBV28
length: 13
size: NA
D: NA
J: TRBJ1-6
DNA: TGTGCCAGCAGCTATATAAACGATTCACCCCTCCACTTT
CDR3: CASSYINDSPLHF

V: TRBV19
length: 18
size: NA
D: TRBD1
J: TRBJ2-4
DNA: TGTGCCAGTAGTATAGCCTTCGGGGGACAGGTAGCCAAAAACATTCAGTACTTC
CDR3: CASSIAFGGQVAKNIQYF

V: TRBV28
length: 12
size: NA
D: TRBD2
J: TRBJ2-3
DNA: TGTGCCAGCAGCCTAGCGGGAGGGACGCAGTATTTT
CDR3: CASSLAGGTQYF

V: TRBV7-2
length: 13
size: NA
D: NA
J: TRBJ1-5
DNA: TGTGCCAGCAGCCTAACAGGGAATCAGCCCCAGCATTTT
CDR3: CASSLTGNQPQHF

V: TRBV28
length: 15
size: NA
D: TRBD1
J: TRBJ1-2
DNA: TGTGCCAGCGGCGGCGAGGGGGCTCTCTACTATGGCTACACCTTC
CDR3: CASGGEGALYYGYTF

V: TRBV27
length: 20
size: NA
D: TRBD2
J: TRBJ2-1
DNA: TGTGCCAGCAGTTTATCTCTATCGGGACTAGCGGGGGGCTCCTACAATGAGCAGTTCTTC
CDR3: CASSLSLSGLAGGSYNEQFF

V: TRBV4-3
length: 14
size: NA
D: NA
J: TRBJ2-7
DNA: TGCGCCAGCAGCCAAGATTCCCGTATGCACGAGCAGTACTTC
CDR3: CASSQDSRMHEQYF

V: TRBV25-1
length: 15
size: NA
D: TRBD1
J: TRBJ1-1
DNA: TGTGCCAGCAGCCAGGGTGGGCAGGGGGGCACTGAAGCTTTCTTT
CDR3: CASSQGGQGGTEAFF

V: TRBV6-1
length: 14
size: NA
D: NA
J: TRBJ2-3
DNA: TGTGCCAGCATCACAGGCTTGGGGACAGATACGCAGTATTTT
CDR3: CASITGLGTDTQYF

V: TRBV5-4
length: 16
size: NA
D: TRBD1
J: TRBJ2-1
DNA: TGTGCCAGCAGCCTCGGAGGGGACAGGCCTTACAATGAGCAGTTCTTC
CDR3: CASSLGGDRPYNEQFF

V: TRBV6-4
length: 14
size: NA
D: NA
J: TRBJ2-6
DNA: TGTGCCAGCTCAGAGGGACCTGGGGCCAACGTCCTGACTTTC
CDR3: CASSEGPGANVLTF

V: TRBV29-1
length: 12
size: once
D: NA
J: TRBJ2-3
DNA: TGCAGCGGGGTTCCCAGCACAGATACGCAGTATTTT
CDR3: CSGVPSTDTQYF

V: TRBV25-1
length: 14
size: few
D: TRBD1
J: TRBJ1-1
DNA: TGTGCCAGCACGCGGGGACAGTTGAACACTGAAGCTTTCTTT
CDR3: CASTRGQLNTEAFF

V: TRBV9
length: 13
size: NA
D: NA
J: TRBJ2-1
DNA: TGTGCCAGCAGCGTGGTGGTGGAGGATGAGCAGTTCTTC
CDR3: CASSVVVEDEQFF

V: TRBV29-1
length: 12
size: NA
D: NA
J: TRBJ2-3
DNA: TGCAGCGTTGACCCTAGCACAGATACGCAGTATTTT
CDR3: CSVDPSTDTQYF

V: TRBV10-3
length: 17
size: NA
D: NA
J: TRBJ2-4
DNA: TGTGCCATCAGTGCATCCGGGGCTCCCTCCCTACCAAACATTCAGTACTTC
CDR3: CAISASGAPSLPNIQYF

V: TRBV7-9
length: 13
size: NA
D: TRBD1
J: TRBJ2-7
DNA: TGTGCCAGCAGCGGGACAGGTGGGGACGAGCAGTACTTC
CDR3: CASSGTGGDEQYF

V: TRBV7-2
length: 13
size: NA
D: NA
J: TRBJ2-3
DNA: TGTGCCAGCAGCTCACCCGGGGCAGATACGCAGTATTTT
CDR3: CASSSPGADTQYF

V: TRBV7-2
length: 15
size: NA
D: TRBD2
J: TRBJ2-5
DNA: TGTGCCAGCAGCTTAGTAACTAGCGGGACGGAGACCCAGTACTTC
CDR3: CASSLVTSGTETQYF

V: TRBV10-3
length: 14
size: few
D: NA
J: TRBJ1-1
DNA: TGTGCCATCAGTGAGGGGAGGGGGAACACTGAAGCTTTCTTT
CDR3: CAISEGRGNTEAFF

V: TRBV19
length: 12
size: NA
D: TRBD1
J: TRBJ1-2
DNA: TGTGCCAGTAGTATTCAGGGGGTCGGCTACACCTTC
CDR3: CASSIQGVGYTF

V: TRBV7-9
length: 17
size: NA
D: NA
J: TRBJ1-2
DNA: TGTGCCAGCAGCTTAGCGCCAGGAACGGGGAGTAACTATGGCTACACCTTC
CDR3: CASSLAPGTGSNYGYTF

V: TRBV7-8
length: 17
size: NA
D: TRBD1
J: TRBJ1-5
DNA: TGTGCCAGCAATCCGGGGCACAGGGGATGGGTCAATCAGCCCCAGCATTTT
CDR3: CASNPGHRGWVNQPQHF

V: TRBV20-1
length: 10
size: NA
D: NA
J: TRBJ2-7
DNA: TGCAGTGTGACGCCGTACGAGCAGTACTTC
CDR3: CSVTPYEQYF

V: TRBV6-5
length: 15
size: NA
D: NA
J: TRBJ2-1
DNA: TGTGCCAGCAGATACGAGGACAGCCAATACAATGAGCAGTTCTTC
CDR3: CASRYEDSQYNEQFF

V: TRBV7-2
length: 11
size: NA
D: NA
J: TRBJ2-3
DNA: TGTGCCAGCCAGAACACAGATACGCAGTATTTT
CDR3: CASQNTDTQYF

V: TRBV5-6
length: 15
size: NA
D: TRBD1
J: TRBJ2-7
DNA: TGTGCCAGCAGCTTGGGCCGACAGGGATTCTACGAGCAGTACTTC
CDR3: CASSLGRQGFYEQYF

V: TRBV5-1
length: 15
size: NA
D: NA
J: TRBJ2-1
DNA: TGCGCCAGCAGCTTGGAGGGAGGACCCTACAATGAGCAGTTCTTC
CDR3: CASSLEGGPYNEQFF

V: TRBV23-1
length: 9
size: NA
D: NA
J: TRBJ2-5
DNA: TGCGCCAGCAAGGGGACCCAGTACTTC
CDR3: CASKGTQYF

V: TRBV10-3
length: 13
size: NA
D: NA
J: TRBJ2-7
DNA: TGTGCCATCAGCGGCGGATCGGGCTACGAGCAGTACTTC
CDR3: CAISGGSGYEQYF

V: TRBV28
length: 19
size: NA
D: TRBD1
J: TRBJ1-4
DNA: TGTGCCAGCAGTTCGTTCTCCGGGACAGGGGGTTTGGGTAATGAAAAACTGTTTTTT
CDR3: CASSSFSGTGGLGNEKLFF

V: TRBV4-2
length: 15
size: NA
D: NA
J: TRBJ1-1
DNA: TGTGCCAGCAGCCAAGATTGGGGGGCTGGCACTGAAGCTTTCTTT
CDR3: CASSQDWGAGTEAFF